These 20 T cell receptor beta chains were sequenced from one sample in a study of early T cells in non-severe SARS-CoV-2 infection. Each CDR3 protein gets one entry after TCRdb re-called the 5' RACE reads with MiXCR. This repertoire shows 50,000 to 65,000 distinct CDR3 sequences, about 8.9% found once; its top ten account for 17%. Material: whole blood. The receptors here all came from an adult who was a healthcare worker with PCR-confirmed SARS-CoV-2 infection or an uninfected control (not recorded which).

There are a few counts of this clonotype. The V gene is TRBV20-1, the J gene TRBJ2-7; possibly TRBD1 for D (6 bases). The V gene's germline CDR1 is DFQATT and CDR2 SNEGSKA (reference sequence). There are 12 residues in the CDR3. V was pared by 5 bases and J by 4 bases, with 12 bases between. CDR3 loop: CSAGGHGYEQYF. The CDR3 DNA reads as TGCAGTGCTGGGGGACATGGGTACGAGCAGTACTTC.

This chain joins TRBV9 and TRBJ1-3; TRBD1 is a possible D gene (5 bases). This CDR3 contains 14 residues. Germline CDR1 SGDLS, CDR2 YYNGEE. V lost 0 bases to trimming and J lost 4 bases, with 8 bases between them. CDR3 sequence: CASSVDGGGNTIYF. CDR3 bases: TGTGCCAGCAGCGTAGACGGGGGAGGAAACACCATATATTTT.

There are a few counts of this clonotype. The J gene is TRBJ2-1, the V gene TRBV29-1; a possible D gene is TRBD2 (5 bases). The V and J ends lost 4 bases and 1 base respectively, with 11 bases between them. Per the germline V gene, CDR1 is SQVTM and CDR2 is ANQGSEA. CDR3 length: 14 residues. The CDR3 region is CSVVQRLSYNEQFF. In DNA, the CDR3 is TGCAGCGTTGTACAGCGGTTATCCTACAATGAGCAGTTCTTC.

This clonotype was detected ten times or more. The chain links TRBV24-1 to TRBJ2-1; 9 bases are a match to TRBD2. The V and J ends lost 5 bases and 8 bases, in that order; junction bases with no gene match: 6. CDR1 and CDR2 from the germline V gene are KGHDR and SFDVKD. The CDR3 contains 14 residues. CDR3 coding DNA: TGTGCCACCAGTGGAGCGGGAGGTCGGGATGAGCAGTTCTTC. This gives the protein CATSGAGGRDEQFF.

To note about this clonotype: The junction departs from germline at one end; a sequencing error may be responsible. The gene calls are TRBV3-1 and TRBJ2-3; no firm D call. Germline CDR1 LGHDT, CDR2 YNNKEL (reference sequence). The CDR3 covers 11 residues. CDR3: CVSSQLDTQYF. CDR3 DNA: TGTGTCAGCAGCCAACTCGACACGCAGTATTTT.

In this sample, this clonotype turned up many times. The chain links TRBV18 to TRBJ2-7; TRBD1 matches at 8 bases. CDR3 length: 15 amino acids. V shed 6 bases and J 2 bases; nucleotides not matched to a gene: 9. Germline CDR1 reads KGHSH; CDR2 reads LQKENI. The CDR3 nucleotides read TGTGCCAGCTCTCTCGGACAGGGCCGCACCTACGAGCAGTACTTC. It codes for CASSLGQGRTYEQYF.

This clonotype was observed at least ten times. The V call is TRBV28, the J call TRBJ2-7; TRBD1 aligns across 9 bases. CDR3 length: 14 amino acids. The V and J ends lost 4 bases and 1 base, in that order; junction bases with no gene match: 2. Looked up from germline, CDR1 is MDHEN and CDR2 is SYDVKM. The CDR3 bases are TGTGCCAGCAGTTGGGGACAGGGATCCTACGAGCAGTACTTC. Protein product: CASSWGQGSYEQYF.

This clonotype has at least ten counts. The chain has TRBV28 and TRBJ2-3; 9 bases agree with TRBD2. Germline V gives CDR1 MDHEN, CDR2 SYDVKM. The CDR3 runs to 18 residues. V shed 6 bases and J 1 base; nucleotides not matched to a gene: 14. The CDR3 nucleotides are TGTGCCAGCAGCCCGGGCGGAGCGGGAGGTTTTGGCACAGATACGCAGTATTTT. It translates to CASSPGGAGGFGTDTQYF.

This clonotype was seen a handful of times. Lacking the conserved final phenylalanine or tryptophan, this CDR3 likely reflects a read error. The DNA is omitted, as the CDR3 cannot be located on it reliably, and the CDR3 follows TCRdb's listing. CDR3 in amino acids: CASSQDLSAGTSVTP. The chain is built from TRBV4-3 and TRBJ2-1; TRBD2, as called in the table, went unchecked against the DNA. The CDR3 spans 15 residues, counting both ends. In germline, CDR1 is LGHNA, CDR2 YSLEER.

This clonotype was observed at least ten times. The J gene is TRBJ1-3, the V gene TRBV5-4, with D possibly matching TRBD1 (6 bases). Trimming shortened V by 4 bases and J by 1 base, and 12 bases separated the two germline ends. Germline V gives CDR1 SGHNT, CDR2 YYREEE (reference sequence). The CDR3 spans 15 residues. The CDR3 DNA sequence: TGTGCCAGCAGCCCGGACAGACCTTCTGGAAACACCATATATTTT. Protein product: CASSPDRPSGNTIYF.

The CDR3 reads CASTLGVSTDTQYF. CDR3 in DNA: TGTGCCAGCACCCTGGGAGTTAGCACAGATACGCAGTATTTT. The gene calls are TRBV11-2 and TRBJ2-3; perhaps TRBD2 as D (5 bases). This CDR3 has 14 amino acids. Trimming removed 7 bases from V and 0 bases from J, with 11 bases in between. Germline CDR1 SGHAT, CDR2 FQNNGV.

Here the CDR3 DNA reads TGTGCCAGTAGCACCCCCAATCAGCCCCAGCATTTT. It yields the protein CASSTPNQPQHF. The chain carries TRBV19 and TRBJ1-5, with no clear D. Trimming left V 6 bases short and J 3 bases short, with 6 bases between. The CDR3 contains 12 residues. Germline CDR1 LNHDA, CDR2 SQIVND (reference sequence).

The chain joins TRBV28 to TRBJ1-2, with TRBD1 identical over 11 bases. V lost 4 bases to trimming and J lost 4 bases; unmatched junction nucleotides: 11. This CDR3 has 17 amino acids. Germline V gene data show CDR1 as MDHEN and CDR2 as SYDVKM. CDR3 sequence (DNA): TGTGCCAGCAGTTCCCCCTCCGGGGACAGGGGGGGCTATGGCTACACCTTC. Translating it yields CASSSPSGDRGGYGYTF.

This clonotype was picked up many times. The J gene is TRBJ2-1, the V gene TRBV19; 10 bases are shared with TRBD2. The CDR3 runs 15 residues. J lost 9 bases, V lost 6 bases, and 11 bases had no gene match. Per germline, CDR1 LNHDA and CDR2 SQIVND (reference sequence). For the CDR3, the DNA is TGTGCCAGTAGACTAGCGGGGACCCTTTTAGGTGAGCAGTTCTTC. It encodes CASRLAGTLLGEQFF.

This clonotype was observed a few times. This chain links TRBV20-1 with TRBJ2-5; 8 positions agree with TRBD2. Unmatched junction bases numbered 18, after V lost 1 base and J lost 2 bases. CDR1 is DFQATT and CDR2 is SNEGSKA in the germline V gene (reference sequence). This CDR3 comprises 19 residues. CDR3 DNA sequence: TGCAGTGCTAGAGCCTTGGCTGGACTAGCAGGGGCGAATCAAGAGACCCAGTACTTC. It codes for CSARALAGLAGANQETQYF.

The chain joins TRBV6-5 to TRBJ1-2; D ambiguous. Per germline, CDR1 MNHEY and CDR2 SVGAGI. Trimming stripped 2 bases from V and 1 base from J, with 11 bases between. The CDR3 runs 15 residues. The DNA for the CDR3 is TGTGCCAGCAGTTACCTCGGACGGTTTAACTATGGCTACACCTTC. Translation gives CASSYLGRFNYGYTF.

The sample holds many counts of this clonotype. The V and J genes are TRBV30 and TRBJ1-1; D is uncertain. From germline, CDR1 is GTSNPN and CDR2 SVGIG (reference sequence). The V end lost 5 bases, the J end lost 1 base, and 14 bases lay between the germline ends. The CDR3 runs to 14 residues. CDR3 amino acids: CAWGRGPTNTEAFF. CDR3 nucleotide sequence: TGTGCCTGGGGGCGTGGTCCTACGAACACTGAAGCTTTCTTT.

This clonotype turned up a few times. CDR3 sequence (DNA): TGCAGTGCTAGAGATCAGGCCAGATTTGACGAGCAGTACTTC. Translating it yields CSARDQARFDEQYF. The V gene is TRBV20-1, the J gene TRBJ2-7; D gene uncertain. CDR1 is DFQATT and CDR2 is SNEGSKA in the germline V gene (reference sequence). The CDR3 is made up of 14 amino acids. Trimming shortened V by 0 bases and J by 5 bases, and 14 bases separated the two germline ends.

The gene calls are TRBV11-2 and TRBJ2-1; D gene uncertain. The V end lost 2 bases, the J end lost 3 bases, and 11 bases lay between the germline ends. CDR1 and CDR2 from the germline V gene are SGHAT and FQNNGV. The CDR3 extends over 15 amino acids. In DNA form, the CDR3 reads TGTGCCAGCAGCTTACAGAAACAGATCTACAATGAGCAGTTCTTC. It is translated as CASSLQKQIYNEQFF.

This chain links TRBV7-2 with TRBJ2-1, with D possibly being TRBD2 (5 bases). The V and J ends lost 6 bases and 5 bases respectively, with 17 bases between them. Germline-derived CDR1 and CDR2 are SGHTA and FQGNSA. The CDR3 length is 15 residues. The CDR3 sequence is CASSPEGRVNNEQFF. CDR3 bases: TGTGCCAGCAGTCCCGAGGGAAGGGTGAACAATGAGCAGTTCTTC.